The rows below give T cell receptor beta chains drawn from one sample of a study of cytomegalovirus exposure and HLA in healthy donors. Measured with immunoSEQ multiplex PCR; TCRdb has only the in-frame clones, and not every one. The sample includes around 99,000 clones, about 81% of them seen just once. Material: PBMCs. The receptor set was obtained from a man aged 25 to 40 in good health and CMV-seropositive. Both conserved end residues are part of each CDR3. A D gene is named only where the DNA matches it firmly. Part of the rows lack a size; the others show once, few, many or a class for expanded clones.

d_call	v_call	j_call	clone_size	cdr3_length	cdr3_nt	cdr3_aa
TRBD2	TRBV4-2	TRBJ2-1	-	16	TGTGCCAGCAGCCAAGCACTAGCGGGGGGTTACAATGAGCAGTTCTTC	CASSQALAGGYNEQFF
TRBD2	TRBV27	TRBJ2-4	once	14	TGTGCCAGCAGTTTAAGGCGGGGGGAGTACATTCAGTACTTC	CASSLRRGEYIQYF
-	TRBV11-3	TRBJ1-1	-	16	TGTGCCAGCAGCTTAGGTCTGTGGCAGAAGAACACTGAAGCTTTCTTT	CASSLGLWQKNTEAFF
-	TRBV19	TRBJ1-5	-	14	TGTGCCAGTAGTCCCCAAAATAGCAATCAGCCCCAGCATTTT	CASSPQNSNQPQHF
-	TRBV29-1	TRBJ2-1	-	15	TGCAGCGTTGATCGACAGTCGAGCTCCTACAATGAGCAGTTCTTC	CSVDRQSSSYNEQFF
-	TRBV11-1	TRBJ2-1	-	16	TGTGCCAGCAGCTTAGAAAGCGGGCGCTCCTACAATGAGCAGTTCTTC	CASSLESGRSYNEQFF
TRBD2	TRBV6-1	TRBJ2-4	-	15	TGTGCCAGCAGTGAAGAGCGGGGGGCAAAAAACATTCAGTACTTC	CASSEERGAKNIQYF
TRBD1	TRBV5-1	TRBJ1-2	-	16	TGCGCCAGCAGTACCGGGACAGGGGGCGCCGGCTATGGCTACACCTTC	CASSTGTGGAGYGYTF
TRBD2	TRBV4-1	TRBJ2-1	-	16	TGCGCCAGCAGCCTATACGGGGGGAGTACTAACAATGAGCAGTTCTTC	CASSLYGGSTNNEQFF
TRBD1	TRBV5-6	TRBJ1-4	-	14	TGTGCCAGCAGCCCGGGACAGGGGAATGAAAAACTGTTTTTT	CASSPGQGNEKLFF
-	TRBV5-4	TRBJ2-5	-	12	TGTGCCAGCAGCCGACGGGAAGAGACCCAGTACTTC	CASSRREETQYF